These T cell receptor beta chains were read from a single sample in a study of blood T cells in healthy people across ages. Each CDR3 protein gets one entry after TCRdb re-called the 5' RACE reads with MiXCR. The data show roughly 700,000 distinct CDR3 sequences, over 45% seen once. The sample consisted of blood. The source of these receptors is a woman aged 55 to 70 in good health. Each CDR3 is given with its conserved first and last residue. D genes are given only for firm matches.

V gene: TRBV28
J gene: TRBJ2-1
D gene: TRBD2
CDR3 protein: CASRIGTSLWPINNEQFF

V gene: TRBV9
J gene: TRBJ2-6
D gene: -
CDR3 protein: CASSVAGVGANVLTF

V gene: TRBV29-1
J gene: TRBJ2-3
D gene: -
CDR3 protein: CSAEAGRKTDTQYF

V gene: TRBV7-9
J gene: TRBJ2-7
D gene: -
CDR3 protein: CASSPFRTEPYEQYF

V gene: TRBV20-1
J gene: TRBJ1-5
D gene: -
CDR3 protein: CSARDSERGSNQPQHF

V gene: TRBV29-1
J gene: TRBJ2-5
D gene: -
CDR3 protein: CSVSTVQGYF

V gene: TRBV7-3
J gene: -
D gene: -
CDR3 protein: CASSWNLGNIQYF

V gene: TRBV27
J gene: TRBJ2-1
D gene: -
CDR3 protein: CASSLKVGPNEQFF

V gene: TRBV4-1
J gene: TRBJ2-3
D gene: TRBD2
CDR3 protein: CASSQGDGLASSTDTQYF

V gene: TRBV24-1
J gene: TRBJ2-2
D gene: -
CDR3 protein: CATLAGSGSTGELFF

V gene: TRBV27
J gene: TRBJ1-2
D gene: TRBD1
CDR3 protein: CASRMTGSYGYTF

V gene: TRBV29-1
J gene: TRBJ2-3
D gene: TRBD2
CDR3 protein: CSVVNQREGTDTQYF

V gene: TRBV27
J gene: TRBJ1-1
D gene: -
CDR3 protein: CASSSYIASDLGTEAFF

V gene: TRBV9
J gene: TRBJ2-6
D gene: -
CDR3 protein: CASNDAQRKHSGANVLTF

V gene: TRBV11-2
J gene: TRBJ2-7
D gene: -
CDR3 protein: CASSLETAPYYEQYF

V gene: TRBV20-1
J gene: TRBJ1-2
D gene: -
CDR3 protein: CSARDSEGHRGYTF

V gene: TRBV18
J gene: TRBJ2-1
D gene: -
CDR3 protein: CASSPQSPGVHNEQFF

V gene: TRBV29-1
J gene: TRBJ2-3
D gene: TRBD2
CDR3 protein: CSVAGTNTDTQYF

V gene: TRBV4-3
J gene: TRBJ2-5
D gene: TRBD1
CDR3 protein: CASSLDRGDQETQYF

V gene: TRBV6-5
J gene: TRBJ1-6
D gene: TRBD1
CDR3 protein: CASSWDRGEYNSPLHF

V gene: TRBV5-1
J gene: TRBJ2-3
D gene: TRBD2
CDR3 protein: CASSLLAGVIDTQYF

V gene: TRBV7-2
J gene: TRBJ2-1
D gene: -
CDR3 protein: CASSISGAPNYNEQFF

V gene: TRBV20-1
J gene: TRBJ2-1
D gene: -
CDR3 protein: CSARGAGIGYNEQFF

V gene: TRBV4-1
J gene: -
D gene: TRBD2
CDR3 protein: CASSQFRLAEKETQYF

V gene: TRBV30
J gene: TRBJ2-1
D gene: TRBD1
CDR3 protein: CAWSVQRDRGYNEQFF

V gene: TRBV6-1
J gene: TRBJ1-1
D gene: -
CDR3 protein: CASREGRKMNTEAFF

V gene: TRBV6-2/TRBV6-3
J gene: TRBJ2-5
D gene: -
CDR3 protein: CASSYSSGSLETQYF

V gene: TRBV5-6
J gene: TRBJ2-1
D gene: -
CDR3 protein: CASSPAAWDNEQFF

V gene: TRBV18
J gene: -
D gene: TRBD1
CDR3 protein: CASSPPGQGDEQYF

V gene: TRBV29-1
J gene: TRBJ2-7
D gene: TRBD2
CDR3 protein: CSITSGAPREQYF

V gene: TRBV9
J gene: TRBJ2-1
D gene: -
CDR3 protein: CASSVVGASNEQFF

V gene: TRBV13
J gene: TRBJ1-1
D gene: -
CDR3 protein: CASSLDFPVNTEAFF

V gene: TRBV5-1
J gene: TRBJ2-5
D gene: TRBD1
CDR3 protein: CASSPDRVGLGTQYF